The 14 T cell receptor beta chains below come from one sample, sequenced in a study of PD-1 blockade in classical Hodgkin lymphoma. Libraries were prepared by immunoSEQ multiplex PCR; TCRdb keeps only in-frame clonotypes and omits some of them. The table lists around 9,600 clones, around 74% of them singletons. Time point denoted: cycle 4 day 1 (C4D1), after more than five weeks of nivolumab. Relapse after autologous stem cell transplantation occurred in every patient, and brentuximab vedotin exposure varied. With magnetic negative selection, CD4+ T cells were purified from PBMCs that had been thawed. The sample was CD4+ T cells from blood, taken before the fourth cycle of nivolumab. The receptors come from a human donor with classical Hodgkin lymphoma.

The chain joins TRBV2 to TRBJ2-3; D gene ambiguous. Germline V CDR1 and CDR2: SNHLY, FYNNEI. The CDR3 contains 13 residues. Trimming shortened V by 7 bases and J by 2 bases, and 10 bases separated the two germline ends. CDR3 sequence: CASKETDTDTQYF. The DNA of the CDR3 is TGTGCCAGCAAGGAGACCGACACAGATACGCAGTATTTT.

CDR3 loop: CASSLDFAGGSYEQYF. The CDR3 bases are TGTGCCAGCAGCTTAGATTTCGCGGGGGGTAGCTACGAGCAGTACTTC. The chain links TRBV7-2 to TRBJ2-7; 8 bases fit TRBD2. Germline lookup yields CDR1 SGHTA and CDR2 FQGNSA. The length of the CDR3 is 16 residues. Trimming at V came to 1 base and at J to 3 bases, leaving 8 bases not matched to a gene.

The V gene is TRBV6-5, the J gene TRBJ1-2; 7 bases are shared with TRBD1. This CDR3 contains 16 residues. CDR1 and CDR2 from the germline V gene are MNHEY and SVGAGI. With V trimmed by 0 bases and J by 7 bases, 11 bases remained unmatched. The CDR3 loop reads CASSYSRRQGSGGYTF. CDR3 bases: TGTGCCAGCAGTTACTCGAGAAGACAGGGATCGGGTGGCTACACCTTC.

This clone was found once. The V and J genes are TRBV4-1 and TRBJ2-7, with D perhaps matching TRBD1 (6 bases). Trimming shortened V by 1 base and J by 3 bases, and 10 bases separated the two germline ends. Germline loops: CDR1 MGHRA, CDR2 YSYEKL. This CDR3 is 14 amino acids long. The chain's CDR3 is CASSQATGHYEQYF. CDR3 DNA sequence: TGCGCCAGCAGCCAAGCCACAGGGCACTACGAGCAGTACTTC.

The CDR3 sequence: CASGGRGIGNEKLFF. The CDR3 DNA sequence: TGTGCCAGCGGTGGACGGGGGATAGGTAATGAAAAACTGTTTTTT. The chain joins TRBV6-1 to TRBJ1-4; D perhaps matches TRBD1 (5 bases). Germline-derived CDR1 and CDR2 are MNHNS and SASEGT. There are 15 residues in the CDR3. The V end lost 8 bases, the J end lost 4 bases, and 17 bases lay between the germline ends.

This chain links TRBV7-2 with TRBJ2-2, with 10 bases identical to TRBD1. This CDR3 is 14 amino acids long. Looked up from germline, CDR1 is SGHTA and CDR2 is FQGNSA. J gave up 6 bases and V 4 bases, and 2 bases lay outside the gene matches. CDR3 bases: TGTGCCAGCAGCTCGACAGGGGGCCCCGGGGAGCTGTTTTTT. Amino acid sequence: CASSSTGGPGELFF.

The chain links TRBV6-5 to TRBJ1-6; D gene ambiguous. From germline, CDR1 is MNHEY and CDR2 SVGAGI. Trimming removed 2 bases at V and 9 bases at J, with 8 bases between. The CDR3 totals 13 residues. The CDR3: CASSYDPGSPLHF. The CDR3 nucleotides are TGTGCCAGCAGTTACGATCCGGGTTCACCCCTCCACTTT.

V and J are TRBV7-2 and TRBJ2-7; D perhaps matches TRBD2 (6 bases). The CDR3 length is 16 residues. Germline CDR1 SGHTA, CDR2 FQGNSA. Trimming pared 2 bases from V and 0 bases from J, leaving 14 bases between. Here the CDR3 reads CASSLRRGASSYEQYF. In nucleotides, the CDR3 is TGTGCCAGCAGCTTAAGGCGCGGGGCAAGCTCCTACGAGCAGTACTTC.

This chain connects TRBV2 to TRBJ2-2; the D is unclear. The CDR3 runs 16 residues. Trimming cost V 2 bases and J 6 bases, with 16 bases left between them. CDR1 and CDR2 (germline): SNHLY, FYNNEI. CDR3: CASSESYVFSAGELFF. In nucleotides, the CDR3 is TGTGCCAGCAGTGAAAGCTACGTCTTTTCGGCCGGGGAGCTGTTTTTT.

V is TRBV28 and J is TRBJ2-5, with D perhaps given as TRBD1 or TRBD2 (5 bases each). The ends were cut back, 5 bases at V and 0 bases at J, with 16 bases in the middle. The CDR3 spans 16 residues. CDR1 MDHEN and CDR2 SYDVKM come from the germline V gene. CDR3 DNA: TGTGCCAGCAGTGCTATCACCGGGGCTTACCAAGAGACCCAGTACTTC. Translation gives CASSAITGAYQETQYF.

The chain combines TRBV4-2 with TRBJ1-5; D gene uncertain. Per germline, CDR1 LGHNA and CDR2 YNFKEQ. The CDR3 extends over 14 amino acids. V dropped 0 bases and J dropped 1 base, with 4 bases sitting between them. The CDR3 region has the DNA TGTGCCAGCAGCCAAGACGGGAGCAATCAGCCCCAGCATTTT. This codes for CASSQDGSNQPQHF.

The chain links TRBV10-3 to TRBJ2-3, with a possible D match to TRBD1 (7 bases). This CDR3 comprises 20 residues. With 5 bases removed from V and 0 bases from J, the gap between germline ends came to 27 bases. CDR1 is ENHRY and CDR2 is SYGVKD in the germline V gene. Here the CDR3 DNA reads TGTGCCATCAGTTTTTCGCGGGACAGAGTGGCCATCACTAGCACAGATACGCAGTATTTT. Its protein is CAISFSRDRVAITSTDTQYF.

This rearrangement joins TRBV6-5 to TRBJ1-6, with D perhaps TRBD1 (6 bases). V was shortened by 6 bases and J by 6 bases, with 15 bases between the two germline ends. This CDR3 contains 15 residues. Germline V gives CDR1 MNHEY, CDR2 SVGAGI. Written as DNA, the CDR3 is TGTGCCAGCAGGCGAACAGGGCTGGGTAATTCACCCCTCCACTTT. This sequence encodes CASRRTGLGNSPLHF.

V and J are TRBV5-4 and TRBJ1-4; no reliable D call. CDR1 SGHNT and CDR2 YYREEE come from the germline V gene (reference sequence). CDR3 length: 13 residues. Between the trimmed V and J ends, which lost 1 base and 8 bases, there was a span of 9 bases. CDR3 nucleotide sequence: TGTGCCAGCAGCTTGCGTAATGGAGAAAAACTGTTTTTT. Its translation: CASSLRNGEKLFF.